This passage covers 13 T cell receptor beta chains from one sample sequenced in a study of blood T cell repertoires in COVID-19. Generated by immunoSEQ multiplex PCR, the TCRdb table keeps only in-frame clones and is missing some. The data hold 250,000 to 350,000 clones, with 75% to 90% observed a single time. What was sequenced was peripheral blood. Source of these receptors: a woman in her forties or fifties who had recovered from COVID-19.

CDR3 in DNA: TGTGCCAGCAGCTTAGGAGGGCAGGGGGCAAGCGGGGAGCTGTTTTTT. It translates to CASSLGGQGASGELFF. The chain carries TRBV7-2 and TRBJ2-2, with TRBD1 identical over 8 bases. The CDR3 covers 16 residues. The germline CDR1 and CDR2 sequences are SGHTA and FQGNSA. Germline trimming cut 1 base from V and 7 bases from J; bases unmatched to any gene: 8.

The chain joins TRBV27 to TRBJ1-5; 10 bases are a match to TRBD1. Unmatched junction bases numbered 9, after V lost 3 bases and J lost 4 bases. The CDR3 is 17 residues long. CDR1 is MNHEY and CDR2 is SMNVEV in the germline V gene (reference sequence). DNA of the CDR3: TGTGCCAGCAGTTTTCTCGGGACAGGGGCGTCTAATCAGCCCCAGCATTTT. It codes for CASSFLGTGASNQPQHF.

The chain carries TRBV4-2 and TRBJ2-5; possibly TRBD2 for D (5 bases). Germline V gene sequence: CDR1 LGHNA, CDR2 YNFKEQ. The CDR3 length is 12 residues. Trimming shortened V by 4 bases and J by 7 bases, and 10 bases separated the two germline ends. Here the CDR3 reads CASSRLEGTQYF. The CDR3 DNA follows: TGTGCCAGCAGCCGTCTAGAGGGGACCCAGTACTTC.

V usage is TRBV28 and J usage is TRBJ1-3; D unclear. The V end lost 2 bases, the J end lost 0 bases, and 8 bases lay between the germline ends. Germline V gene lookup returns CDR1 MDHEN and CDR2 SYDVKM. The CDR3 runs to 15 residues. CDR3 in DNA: TGTGCCAGCAGTTTACAGTACCCCTCTGGAAACACCATATATTTT. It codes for CASSLQYPSGNTIYF. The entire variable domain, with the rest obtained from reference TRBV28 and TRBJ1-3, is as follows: DVKVTQSSRYLVKRTGEKVFLECVQDMDHENMFWYRQDPGLGLRLIYFSYDVKMKEKGDIPEGYSVSREKKERFSLILESASTNQTSMYLCASSLQYPSGNTIYFGEGSWLTVV.

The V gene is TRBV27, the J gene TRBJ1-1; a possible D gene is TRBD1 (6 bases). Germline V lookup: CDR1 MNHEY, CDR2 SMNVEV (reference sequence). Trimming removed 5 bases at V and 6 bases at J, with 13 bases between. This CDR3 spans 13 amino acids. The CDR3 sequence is CASSVQGIAEAFF. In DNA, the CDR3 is TGTGCCAGCAGTGTACAGGGAATAGCTGAAGCTTTCTTT.

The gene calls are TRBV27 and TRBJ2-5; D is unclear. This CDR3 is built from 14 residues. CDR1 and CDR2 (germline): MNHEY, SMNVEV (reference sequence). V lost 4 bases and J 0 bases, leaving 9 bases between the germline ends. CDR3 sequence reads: CASSSDKYQETQYF. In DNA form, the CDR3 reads TGTGCCAGCAGTTCCGACAAGTACCAAGAGACCCAGTACTTC.

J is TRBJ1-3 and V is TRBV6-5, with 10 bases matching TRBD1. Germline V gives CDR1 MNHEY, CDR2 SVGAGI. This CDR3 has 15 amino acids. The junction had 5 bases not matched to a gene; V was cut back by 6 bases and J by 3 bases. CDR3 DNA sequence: TGTGCCAGCAGGCGACAGGGGGCGCGTGGAAACACCATATATTTT. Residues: CASRRQGARGNTIYF.

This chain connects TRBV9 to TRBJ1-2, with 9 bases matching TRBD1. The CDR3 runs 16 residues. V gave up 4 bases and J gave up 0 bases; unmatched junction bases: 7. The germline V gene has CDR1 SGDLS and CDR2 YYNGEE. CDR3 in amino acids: CASSPGTGNANYGYTF. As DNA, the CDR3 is TGTGCCAGCAGCCCCGGGACAGGGAATGCTAACTATGGCTACACCTTC.

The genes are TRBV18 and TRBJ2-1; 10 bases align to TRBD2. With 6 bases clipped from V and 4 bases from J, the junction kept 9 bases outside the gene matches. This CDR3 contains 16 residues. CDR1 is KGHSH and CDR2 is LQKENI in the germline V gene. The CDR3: CASSRYTSGAYNEQFF. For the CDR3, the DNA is TGTGCCAGCTCGCGTTATACTAGCGGGGCTTACAATGAGCAGTTCTTC.

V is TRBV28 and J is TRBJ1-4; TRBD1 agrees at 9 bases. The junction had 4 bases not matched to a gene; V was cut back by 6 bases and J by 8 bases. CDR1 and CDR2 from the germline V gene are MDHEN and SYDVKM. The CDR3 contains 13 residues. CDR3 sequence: CASSWTGEEKLFF. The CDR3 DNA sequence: TGTGCCAGCAGCTGGACAGGGGAAGAAAAACTGTTTTTT. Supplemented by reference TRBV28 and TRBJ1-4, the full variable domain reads DVKVTQSSRYLVKRTGEKVFLECVQDMDHENMFWYRQDPGLGLRLIYFSYDVKMKEKGDIPEGYSVSREKKERFSLILESASTNQTSMYLCASSWTGEEKLFFGSGTQLSVL.

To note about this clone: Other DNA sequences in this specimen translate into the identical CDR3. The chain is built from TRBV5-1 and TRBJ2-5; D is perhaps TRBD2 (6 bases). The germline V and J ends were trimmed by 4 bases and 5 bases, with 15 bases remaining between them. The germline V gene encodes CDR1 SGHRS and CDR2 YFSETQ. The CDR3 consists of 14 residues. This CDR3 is CASSTGQGGETQYF. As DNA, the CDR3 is TGCGCCAGCAGCACCGGTCAAGGAGGGGAGACCCAGTACTTC.

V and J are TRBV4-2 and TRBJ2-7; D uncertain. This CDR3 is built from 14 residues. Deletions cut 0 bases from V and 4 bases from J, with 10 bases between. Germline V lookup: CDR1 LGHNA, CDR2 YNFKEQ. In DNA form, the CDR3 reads TGTGCCAGCAGCCAAGAGGCAGGTCGGTACGAGCAGTACTTC. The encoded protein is CASSQEAGRYEQYF.

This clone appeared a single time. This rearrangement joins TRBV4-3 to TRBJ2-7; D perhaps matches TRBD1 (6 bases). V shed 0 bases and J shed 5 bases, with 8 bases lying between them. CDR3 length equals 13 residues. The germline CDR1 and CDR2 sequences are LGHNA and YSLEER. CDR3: CASSQDAGDEQYF. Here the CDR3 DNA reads TGCGCCAGCAGCCAAGATGCAGGGGACGAGCAGTACTTC.